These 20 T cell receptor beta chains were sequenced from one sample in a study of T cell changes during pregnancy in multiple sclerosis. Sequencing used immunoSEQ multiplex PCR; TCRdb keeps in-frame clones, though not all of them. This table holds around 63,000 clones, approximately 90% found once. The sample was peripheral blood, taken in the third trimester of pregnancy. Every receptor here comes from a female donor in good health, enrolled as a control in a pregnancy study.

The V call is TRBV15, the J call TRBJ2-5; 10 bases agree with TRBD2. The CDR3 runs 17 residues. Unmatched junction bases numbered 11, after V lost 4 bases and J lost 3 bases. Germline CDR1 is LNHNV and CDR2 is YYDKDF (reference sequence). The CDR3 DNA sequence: TGTGCCACCAGCATAGGGGGCCTAGCGGGAGCCAAAGAGACCCAGTACTTC. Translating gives CATSIGGLAGAKETQYF.

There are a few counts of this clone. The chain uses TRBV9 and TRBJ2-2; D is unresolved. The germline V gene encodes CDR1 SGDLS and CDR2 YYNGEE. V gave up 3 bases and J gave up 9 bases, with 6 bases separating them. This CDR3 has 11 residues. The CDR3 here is CASSAGRELFF. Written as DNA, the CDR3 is TGTGCCAGCAGCGCTGGCCGGGAGCTGTTTTTT.

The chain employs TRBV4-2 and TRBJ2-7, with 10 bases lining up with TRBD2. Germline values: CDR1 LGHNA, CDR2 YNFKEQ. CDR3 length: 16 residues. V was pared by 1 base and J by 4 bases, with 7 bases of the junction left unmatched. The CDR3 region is CASSQAEASGGYEQYF. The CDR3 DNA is TGTGCCAGCAGCCAAGCCGAGGCTAGCGGGGGTTACGAGCAGTACTTC.

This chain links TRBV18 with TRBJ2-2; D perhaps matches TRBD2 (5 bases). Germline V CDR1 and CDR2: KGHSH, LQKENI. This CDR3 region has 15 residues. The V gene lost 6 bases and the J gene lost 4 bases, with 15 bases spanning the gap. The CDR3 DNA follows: TGTGCCAGCTCGTCCTTGGGAACTAGCACCGGGGAGCTGTTTTTT. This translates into CASSSLGTSTGELFF.

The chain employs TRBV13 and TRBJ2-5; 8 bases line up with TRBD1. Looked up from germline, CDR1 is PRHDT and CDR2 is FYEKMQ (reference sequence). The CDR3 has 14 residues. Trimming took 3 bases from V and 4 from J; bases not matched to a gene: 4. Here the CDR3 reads CASSFRTGIETQYF. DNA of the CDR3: TGTGCCAGCAGCTTCCGGACAGGGATAGAGACCCAGTACTTC. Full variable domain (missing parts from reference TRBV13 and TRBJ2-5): AAGVIQSPRHLIKEKRETATLKCYPIPRHDTVYWYQQGPGQDPQFLISFYEKMQSDKGSIPDRFSAQQFSDYHSELNMSSLELGDSALYFCASSFRTGIETQYFGPGTRLLVL.

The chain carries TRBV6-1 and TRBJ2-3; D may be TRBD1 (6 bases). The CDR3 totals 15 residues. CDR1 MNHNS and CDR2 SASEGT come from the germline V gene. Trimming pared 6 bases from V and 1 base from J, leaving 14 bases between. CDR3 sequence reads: CASRGANRGTDTQYF. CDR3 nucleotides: TGTGCCAGCAGGGGGGCCAATCGTGGCACAGATACGCAGTATTTT.

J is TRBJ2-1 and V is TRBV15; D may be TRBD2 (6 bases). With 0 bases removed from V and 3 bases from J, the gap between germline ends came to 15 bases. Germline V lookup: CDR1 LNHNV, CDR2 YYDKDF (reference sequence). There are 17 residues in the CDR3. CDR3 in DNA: TGTGCCACCAGCAGAGAGGCGGTACCGGGGGACTACAATGAGCAGTTCTTC. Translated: CATSREAVPGDYNEQFF.

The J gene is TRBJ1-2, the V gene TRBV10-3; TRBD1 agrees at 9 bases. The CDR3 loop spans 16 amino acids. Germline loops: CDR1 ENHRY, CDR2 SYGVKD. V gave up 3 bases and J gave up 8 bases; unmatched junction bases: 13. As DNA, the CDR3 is TGTGCCATCAGTGACCCCGGGACAGGGAGGTCCGTAGGCTACACCTTC. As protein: CAISDPGTGRSVGYTF.

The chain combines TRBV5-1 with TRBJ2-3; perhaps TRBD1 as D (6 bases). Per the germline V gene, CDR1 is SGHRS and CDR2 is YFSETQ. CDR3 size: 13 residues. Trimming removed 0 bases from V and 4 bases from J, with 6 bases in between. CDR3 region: CASSLDRADTQYF. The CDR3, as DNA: TGCGCCAGCAGCTTGGACAGGGCAGATACGCAGTATTTT.

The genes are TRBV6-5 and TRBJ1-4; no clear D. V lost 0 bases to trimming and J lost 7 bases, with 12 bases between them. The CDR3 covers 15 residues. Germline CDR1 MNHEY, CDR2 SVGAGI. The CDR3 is CASSYSRQPGEKLFF. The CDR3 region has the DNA TGTGCCAGCAGTTACTCGAGGCAGCCGGGTGAAAAACTGTTTTTT.

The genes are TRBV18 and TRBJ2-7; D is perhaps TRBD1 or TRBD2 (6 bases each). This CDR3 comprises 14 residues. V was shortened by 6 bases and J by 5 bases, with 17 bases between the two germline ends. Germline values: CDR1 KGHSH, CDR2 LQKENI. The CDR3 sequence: CASSPGASDHEQYF. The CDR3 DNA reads TGTGCCAGCTCCCCAGGGGCTAGCGACCACGAGCAGTACTTC.

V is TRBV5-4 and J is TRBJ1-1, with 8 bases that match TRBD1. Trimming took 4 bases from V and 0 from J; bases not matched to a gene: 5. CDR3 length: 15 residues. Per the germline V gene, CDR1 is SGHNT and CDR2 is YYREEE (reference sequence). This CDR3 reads CASSPGQGMNTEAFF. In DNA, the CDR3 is TGTGCCAGCAGCCCCGGACAGGGAATGAACACTGAAGCTTTCTTT.

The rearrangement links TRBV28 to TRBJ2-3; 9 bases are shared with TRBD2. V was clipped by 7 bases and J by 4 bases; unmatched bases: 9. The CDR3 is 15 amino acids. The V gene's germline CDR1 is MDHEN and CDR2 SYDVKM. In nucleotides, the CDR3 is TGTGCCAGCATCCCCAGGCGGGAGGGGGCAGATACGCAGTATTTT. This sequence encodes CASIPRREGADTQYF.

The chain's CDR3 is CASSFREGTEAFF. The CDR3 bases are TGTGCCAGCAGTTTTAGGGAGGGAACTGAAGCTTTCTTT. V usage is TRBV2 and J usage is TRBJ1-1, with D unresolved. The V gene lost 5 bases and the J gene lost 5 bases, with 12 bases spanning the gap. The CDR3 is 13 residues long. Per germline, CDR1 SNHLY and CDR2 FYNNEI.

The CDR3 DNA is TGTGCCAGCAGCCAAGATGGGACAGGGTTGCGCTATGGCTACACCTTC. This encodes CASSQDGTGLRYGYTF. The chain is built from TRBV4-2 and TRBJ1-2; 9 bases map to TRBD1. This CDR3 region has 16 residues. V was clipped by 0 bases and J by 4 bases; unmatched bases: 6. The germline V gene encodes CDR1 LGHNA and CDR2 YNFKEQ.

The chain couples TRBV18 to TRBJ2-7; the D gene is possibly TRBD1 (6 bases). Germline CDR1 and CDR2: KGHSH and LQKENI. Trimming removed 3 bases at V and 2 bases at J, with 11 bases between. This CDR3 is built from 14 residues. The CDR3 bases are TGTGCCAGCTCACCTGGGACAAGGACCTACGAGCAGTACTTC. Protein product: CASSPGTRTYEQYF. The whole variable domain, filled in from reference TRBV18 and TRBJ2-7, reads NAGVMQNPRHLVRRRGQEARLRCSPMKGHSHVYWYRQLPEEGLKFMVYLQKENIIDESGMPKERFSAEFPKEGPSILRIQQVVRGDSAAYFCASSPGTRTYEQYFGPGTRLTVT.

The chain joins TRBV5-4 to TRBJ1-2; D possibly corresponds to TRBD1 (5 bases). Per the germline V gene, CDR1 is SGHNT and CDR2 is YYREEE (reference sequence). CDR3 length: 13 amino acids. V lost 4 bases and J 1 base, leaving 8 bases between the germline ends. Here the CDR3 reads CASSIDSNYGYTF. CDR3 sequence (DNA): TGTGCCAGCAGCATAGACAGTAACTATGGCTACACCTTC. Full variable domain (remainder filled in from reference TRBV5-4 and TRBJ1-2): ETGVTQSPTHLIKTRGQQVTLRCSSQSGHNTVSWYQQALGQGPQFIFQYYREEENGRGNFPPRFSGLQFPNYSSELNVNALELDDSALYLCASSIDSNYGYTFGSGTRLTVV.

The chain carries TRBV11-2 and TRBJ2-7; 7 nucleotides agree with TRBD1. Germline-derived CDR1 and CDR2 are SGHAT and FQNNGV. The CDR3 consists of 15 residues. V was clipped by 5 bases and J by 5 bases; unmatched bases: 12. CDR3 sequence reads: CASSQRYTGVHEQYF. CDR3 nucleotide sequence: TGTGCCAGCAGCCAACGCTATACAGGGGTCCACGAGCAGTACTTC.

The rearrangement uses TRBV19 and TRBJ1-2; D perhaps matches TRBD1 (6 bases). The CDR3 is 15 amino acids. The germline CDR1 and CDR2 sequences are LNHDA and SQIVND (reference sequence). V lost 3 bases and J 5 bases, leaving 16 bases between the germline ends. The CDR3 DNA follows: TGTGCCAGTAGTATCGCAGGGGAAGAGAGATATGGCTACACCTTC. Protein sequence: CASSIAGEERYGYTF. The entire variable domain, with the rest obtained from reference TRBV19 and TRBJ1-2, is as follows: DGGITQSPKYLFRKEGQNVTLSCEQNLNHDAMYWYRQDPGQGLRLIYYSQIVNDFQKGDIAEGYSVSREKKESFPLTVTSAQKNPTAFYLCASSIAGEERYGYTFGSGTRLTVV.

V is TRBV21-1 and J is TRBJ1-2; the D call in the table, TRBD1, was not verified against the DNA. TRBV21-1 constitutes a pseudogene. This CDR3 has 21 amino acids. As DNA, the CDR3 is TGTGCCAGCAGCAAAATTGGCCTACCCGGGACAGGGGGCGCGTCATCCTATGGCTACACCTTC. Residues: CASSKIGLPGTGGASSYGYTF.